The present TCR beta chain was sequenced within a study of T cell repertoires in cytomegalovirus infection. Study-level background: Both recently identified HLA-C-restricted and well-studied HLA-B-restricted CMV epitopes were used in the study. A matching HLA type, together with CMV infection, was signaled by public TCR beta signatures.

CDR1 is MNHGY and CDR2 is SAAAGT in the germline V gene. Deletions cut 7 bases from V and 2 bases from J, with 21 bases between. The CDR3 is made up of 17 amino acids. Study-wide findings and caveats: People with CMV and the relevant HLA were identified by cumulative public TCR beta family frequency. Ex vivo responses were dominated by HLA-C-restricted CMV-specific TCR beta clonotypes.

This clonotype was detected a few times. What it binds is not known. TCRdb itself ran the reads through MiXCR, one entry per CDR3 protein. Here the sample spans fewer than 30,000 distinct CDR3 sequences, roughly a fifth being singletons. This clonotype was obtained from a human donor in good health (CMV status not recorded). Some clones in this sample may be carry-over from other donors' samples. The chain has TRBV6-8 and TRBJ2-4, with a possible D match to TRBD2 (6 bases). Here the sequenced sample was CD8+ T cells from cultured PBMCs, taken from culture after CMV antigen stimulation. This chain's CDR3 is CASISRGGAGPKNIQYF. CDR3 DNA sequence: TGTGCCAGCATTAGTCGGGGAGGAGCGGGTCCCAAAAACATTCAGTACTTC.